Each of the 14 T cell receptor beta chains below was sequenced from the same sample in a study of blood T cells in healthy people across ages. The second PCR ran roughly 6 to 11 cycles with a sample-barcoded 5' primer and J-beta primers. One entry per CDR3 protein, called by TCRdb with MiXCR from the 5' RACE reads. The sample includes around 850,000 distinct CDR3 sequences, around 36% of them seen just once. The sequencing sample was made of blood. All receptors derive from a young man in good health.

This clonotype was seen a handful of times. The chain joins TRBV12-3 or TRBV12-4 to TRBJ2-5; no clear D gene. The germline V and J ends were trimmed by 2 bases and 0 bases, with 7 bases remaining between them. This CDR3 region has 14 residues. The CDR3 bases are TGTGCCAGCAGTTTAAATGGGTACCAAGAGACCCAGTACTTC. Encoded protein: CASSLNGYQETQYF.

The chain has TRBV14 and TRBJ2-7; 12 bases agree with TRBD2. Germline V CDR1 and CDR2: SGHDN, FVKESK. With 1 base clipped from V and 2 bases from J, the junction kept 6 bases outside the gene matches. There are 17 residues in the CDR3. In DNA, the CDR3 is TGTGCCAGCAGCCAAGGACTAGCGGGGGCCTTTGCCTACGAGCAGTACTTC. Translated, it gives CASSQGLAGAFAYEQYF. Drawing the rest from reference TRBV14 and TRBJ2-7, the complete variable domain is EAGVTQFPSHSVIEKGQTVTLRCDPISGHDNLYWYRRVMGKEIKFLLHFVKESKQDESGMPNNRFLAERTGGTYSTLKVQPAELEDSGVYFCASSQGLAGAFAYEQYFGPGTRLTVT.

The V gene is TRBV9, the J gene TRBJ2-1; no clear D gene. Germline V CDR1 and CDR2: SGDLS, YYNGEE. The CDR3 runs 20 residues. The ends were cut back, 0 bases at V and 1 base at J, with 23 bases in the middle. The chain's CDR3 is CASSVDPGPSTRRSYNEQFF. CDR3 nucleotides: TGTGCCAGCAGCGTAGACCCAGGACCCTCAACCAGGCGGTCCTACAATGAGCAGTTCTTC.

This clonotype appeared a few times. The CDR3 bases are TGTGCCAGTAGGATGGGATTCCGAGGGACATACACAGATACGCAGTATTTT. Translation: CASRMGFRGTYTDTQYF. The chain has TRBV19 and TRBJ2-3, with D possibly TRBD1 on 6 matching bases. Germline loops: CDR1 LNHDA, CDR2 SQIVND (reference sequence). The CDR3 is made up of 17 amino acids. V shed 6 bases and J shed 2 bases, with 21 bases lying between them.

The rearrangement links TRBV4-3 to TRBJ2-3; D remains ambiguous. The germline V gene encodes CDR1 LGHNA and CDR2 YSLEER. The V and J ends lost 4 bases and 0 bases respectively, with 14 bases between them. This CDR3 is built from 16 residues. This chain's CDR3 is CASSPSVWPSTDTQYF. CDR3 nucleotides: TGCGCCAGCAGCCCCTCGGTATGGCCAAGCACAGATACGCAGTATTTT.

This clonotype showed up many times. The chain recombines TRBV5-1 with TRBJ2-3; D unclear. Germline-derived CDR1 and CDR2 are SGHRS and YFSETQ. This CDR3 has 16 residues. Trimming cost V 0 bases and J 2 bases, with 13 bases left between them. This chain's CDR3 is CASSLARTYSTDTQYF. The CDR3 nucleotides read TGCGCCAGCAGCTTGGCCCGAACTTACTCCACAGATACGCAGTATTTT.

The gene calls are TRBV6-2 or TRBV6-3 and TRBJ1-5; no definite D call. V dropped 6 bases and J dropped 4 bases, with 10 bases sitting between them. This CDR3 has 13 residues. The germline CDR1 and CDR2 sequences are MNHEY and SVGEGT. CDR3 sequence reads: CASSQQANQPQHF. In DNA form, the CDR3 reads TGTGCCAGCAGCCAGCAGGCTAATCAGCCCCAGCATTTT.

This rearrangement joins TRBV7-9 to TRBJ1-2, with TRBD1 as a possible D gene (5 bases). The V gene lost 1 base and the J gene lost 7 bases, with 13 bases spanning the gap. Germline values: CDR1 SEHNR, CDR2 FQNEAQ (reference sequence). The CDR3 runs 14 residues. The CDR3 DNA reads TGTGCCAGCAGCTTAGGATCGGGGCAGGGTGGCTACACCTTC. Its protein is CASSLGSGQGGYTF.

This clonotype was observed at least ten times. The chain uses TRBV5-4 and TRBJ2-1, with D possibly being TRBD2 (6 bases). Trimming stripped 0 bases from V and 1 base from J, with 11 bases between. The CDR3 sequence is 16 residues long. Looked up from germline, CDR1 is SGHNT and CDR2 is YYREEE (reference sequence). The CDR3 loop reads CASSLAPGESYNEQFF. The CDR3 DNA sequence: TGTGCCAGCAGCTTGGCCCCGGGGGAGTCCTACAATGAGCAGTTCTTC.

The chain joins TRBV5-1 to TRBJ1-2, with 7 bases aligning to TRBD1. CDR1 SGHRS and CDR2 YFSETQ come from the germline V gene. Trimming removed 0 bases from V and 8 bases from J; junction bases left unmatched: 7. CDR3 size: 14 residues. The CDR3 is CASSLGAQGFGYTF. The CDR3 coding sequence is TGCGCCAGCAGCTTGGGCGCACAGGGGTTCGGCTACACCTTC.

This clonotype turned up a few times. The DNA for the CDR3 is TGTGCCAGCAACCAACAGGGAAGCTATGGCTACACCTTC. Its translation: CASNQQGSYGYTF. This chain links TRBV12-3 or TRBV12-4 with TRBJ1-2; the D gene is possibly TRBD1 (6 bases). Trimming took off 7 bases at V and 4 bases at J, with 13 bases between the two ends. The CDR3 loop spans 13 amino acids.

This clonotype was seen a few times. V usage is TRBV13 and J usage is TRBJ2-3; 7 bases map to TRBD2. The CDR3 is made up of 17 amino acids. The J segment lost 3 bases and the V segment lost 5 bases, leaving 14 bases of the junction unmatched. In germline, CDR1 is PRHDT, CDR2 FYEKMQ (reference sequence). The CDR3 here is CASSVRGGGVYTDTQYF. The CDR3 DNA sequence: TGTGCCAGCAGCGTGAGGGGCGGGGGTGTGTATACAGATACGCAGTATTTT.

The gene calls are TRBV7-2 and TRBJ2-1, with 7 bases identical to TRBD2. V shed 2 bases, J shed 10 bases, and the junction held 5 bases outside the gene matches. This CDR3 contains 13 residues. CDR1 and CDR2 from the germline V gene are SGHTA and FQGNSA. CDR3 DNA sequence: TGTGCCAGCAGCTTAACTAGCGATGGAGAGCAGTTCTTC. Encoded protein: CASSLTSDGEQFF.

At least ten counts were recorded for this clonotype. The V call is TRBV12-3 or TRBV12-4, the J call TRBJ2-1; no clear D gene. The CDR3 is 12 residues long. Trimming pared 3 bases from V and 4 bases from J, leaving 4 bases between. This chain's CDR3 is CASSFLYNEQFF. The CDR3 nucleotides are TGTGCCAGCAGTTTCTTGTACAATGAGCAGTTCTTC.